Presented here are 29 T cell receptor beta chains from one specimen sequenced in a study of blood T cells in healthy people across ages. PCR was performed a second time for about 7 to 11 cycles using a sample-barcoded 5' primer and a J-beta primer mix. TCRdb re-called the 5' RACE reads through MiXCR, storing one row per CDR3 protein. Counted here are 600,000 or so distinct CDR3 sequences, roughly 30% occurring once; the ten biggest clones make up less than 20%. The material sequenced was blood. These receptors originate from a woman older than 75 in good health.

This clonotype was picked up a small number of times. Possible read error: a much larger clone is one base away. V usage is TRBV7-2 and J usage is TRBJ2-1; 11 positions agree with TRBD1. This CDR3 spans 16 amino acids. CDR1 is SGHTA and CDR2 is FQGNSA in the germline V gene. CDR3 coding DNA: TGTGCCGGCAGCAAAATTGGGACAGGGGGGCTCAATGAGCAGTTCTTC. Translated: CAGSKIGTGGLNEQFF.

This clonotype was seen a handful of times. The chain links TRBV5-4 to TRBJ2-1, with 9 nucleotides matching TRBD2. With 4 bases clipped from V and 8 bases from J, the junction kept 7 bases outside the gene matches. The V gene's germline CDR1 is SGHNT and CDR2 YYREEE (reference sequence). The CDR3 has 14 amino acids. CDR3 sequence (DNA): TGTGCCAGCAGCCCTGGAGGCGGGAGGGATGAGCAGTTCTTC. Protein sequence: CASSPGGGRDEQFF.

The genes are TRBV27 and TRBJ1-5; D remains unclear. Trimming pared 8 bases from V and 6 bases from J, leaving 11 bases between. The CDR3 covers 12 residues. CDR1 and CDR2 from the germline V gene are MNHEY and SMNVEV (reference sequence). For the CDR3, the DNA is TGTGCCAGCGGTTCCAGCTGTCAGCCCCAGCATTTT. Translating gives CASGSSCQPQHF.

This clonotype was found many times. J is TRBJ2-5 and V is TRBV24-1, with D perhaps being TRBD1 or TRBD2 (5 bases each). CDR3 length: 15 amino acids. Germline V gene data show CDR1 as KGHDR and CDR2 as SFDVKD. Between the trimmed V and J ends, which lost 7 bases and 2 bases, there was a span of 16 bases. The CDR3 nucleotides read TGTGCCACCAGGCCCTTCATGGGACCTCAAGAGACCCAGTACTTC. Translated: CATRPFMGPQETQYF.

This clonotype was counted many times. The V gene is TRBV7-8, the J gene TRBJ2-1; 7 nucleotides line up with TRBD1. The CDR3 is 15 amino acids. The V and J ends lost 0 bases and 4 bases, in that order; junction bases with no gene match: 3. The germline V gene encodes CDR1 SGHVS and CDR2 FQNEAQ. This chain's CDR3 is CASSLAGTAYNEQFF. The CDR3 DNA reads TGTGCCAGCAGCTTAGCTGGGACAGCATACAATGAGCAGTTCTTC.

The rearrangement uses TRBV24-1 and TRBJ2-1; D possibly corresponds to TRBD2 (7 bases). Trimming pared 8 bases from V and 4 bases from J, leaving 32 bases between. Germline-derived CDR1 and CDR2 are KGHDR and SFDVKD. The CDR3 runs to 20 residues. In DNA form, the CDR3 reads TGTGCCACCACGGGGTTAGTAATGCGGGGGACCGGGACACCTTACAATGAGCAGTTCTTC. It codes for CATTGLVMRGTGTPYNEQFF.

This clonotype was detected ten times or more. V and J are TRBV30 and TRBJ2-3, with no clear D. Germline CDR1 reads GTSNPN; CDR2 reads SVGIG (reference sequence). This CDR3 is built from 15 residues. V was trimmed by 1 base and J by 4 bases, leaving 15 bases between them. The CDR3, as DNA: TGTGCCTGGAGTGAAACGTCGAGATTCGCAGATACGCAGTATTTT. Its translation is CAWSETSRFADTQYF.

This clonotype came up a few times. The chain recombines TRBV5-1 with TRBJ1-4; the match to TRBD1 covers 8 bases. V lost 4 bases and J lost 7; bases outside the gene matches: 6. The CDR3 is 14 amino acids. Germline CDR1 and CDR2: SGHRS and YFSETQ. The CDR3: CASSRQGMGEKLFF. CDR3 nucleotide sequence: TGCGCCAGCAGCCGACAGGGGATGGGTGAAAAACTGTTTTTT.

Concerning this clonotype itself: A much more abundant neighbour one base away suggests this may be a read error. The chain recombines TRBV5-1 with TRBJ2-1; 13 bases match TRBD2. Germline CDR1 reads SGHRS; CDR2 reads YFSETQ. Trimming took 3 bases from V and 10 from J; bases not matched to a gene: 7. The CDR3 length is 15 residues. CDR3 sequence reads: CASSSTSGGAQEQFF. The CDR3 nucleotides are TGCGCCAGCAGCTCCACTAGCGGGGGGGCTCAGGAGCAGTTCTTC.

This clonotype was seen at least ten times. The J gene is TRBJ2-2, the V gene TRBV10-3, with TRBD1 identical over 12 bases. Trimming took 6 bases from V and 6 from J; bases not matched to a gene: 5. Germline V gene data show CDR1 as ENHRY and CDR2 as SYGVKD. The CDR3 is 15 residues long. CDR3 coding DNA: TGTGCCATCAGAGGGGACAGGGGGCGTCCCGGGGAGCTGTTTTTT. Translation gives CAIRGDRGRPGELFF.

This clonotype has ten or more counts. The CDR3 protein is CSAKFGSLDEQYF. The CDR3 coding sequence is TGCAGTGCTAAGTTCGGTTCTTTGGACGAGCAGTACTTC. The rearrangement uses TRBV20-1 and TRBJ2-7; D call uncertain. The germline CDR1 and CDR2 sequences are DFQATT and SNEGSKA (reference sequence). This CDR3 is built from 13 residues. V was shortened by 4 bases and J by 5 bases, with 15 bases between the two germline ends.

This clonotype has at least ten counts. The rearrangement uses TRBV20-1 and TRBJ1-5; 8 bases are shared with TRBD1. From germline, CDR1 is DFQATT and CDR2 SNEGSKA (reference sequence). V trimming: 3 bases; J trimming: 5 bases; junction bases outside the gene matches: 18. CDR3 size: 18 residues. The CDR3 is CSASRLGGAGGRDQPQHF. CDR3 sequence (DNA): TGCAGTGCTAGTCGGCTGGGGGGTGCAGGGGGCCGCGATCAGCCCCAGCATTTT.

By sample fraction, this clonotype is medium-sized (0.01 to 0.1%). The CDR3: CASRPGLAQETQYF. The CDR3 coding sequence is TGTGCCAGCAGACCGGGACTAGCTCAAGAGACCCAGTACTTC. The chain links TRBV28 to TRBJ2-5; TRBD2 aligns across 9 bases. CDR3 size: 14 residues. V was pared by 6 bases and J by 2 bases, with 4 bases of the junction left unmatched. Germline assignment: CDR1 MDHEN and CDR2 SYDVKM.

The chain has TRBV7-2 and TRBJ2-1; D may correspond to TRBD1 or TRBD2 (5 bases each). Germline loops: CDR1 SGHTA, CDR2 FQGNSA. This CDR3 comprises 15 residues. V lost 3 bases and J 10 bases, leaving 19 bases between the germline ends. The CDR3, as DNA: TGTGCCAGCAGCTTCCGGGGTGGGGGAAGTGGCGAGCAGTTCTTC. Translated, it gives CASSFRGGGSGEQFF.

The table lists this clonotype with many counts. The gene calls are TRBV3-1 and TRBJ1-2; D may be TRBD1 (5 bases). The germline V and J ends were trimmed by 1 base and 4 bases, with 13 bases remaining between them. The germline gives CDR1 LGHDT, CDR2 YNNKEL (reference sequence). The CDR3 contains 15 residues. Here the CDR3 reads CASSQGGRAAYGYTF. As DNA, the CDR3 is TGTGCCAGCAGCCAAGGGGGCAGGGCTGCCTATGGCTACACCTTC.

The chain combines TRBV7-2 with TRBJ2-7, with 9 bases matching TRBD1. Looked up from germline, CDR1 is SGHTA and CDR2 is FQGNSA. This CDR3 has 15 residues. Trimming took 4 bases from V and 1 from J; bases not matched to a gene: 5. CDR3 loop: CASSSWDRASYEQYF. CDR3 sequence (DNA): TGTGCCAGCAGCTCCTGGGACAGGGCTTCCTACGAGCAGTACTTC.

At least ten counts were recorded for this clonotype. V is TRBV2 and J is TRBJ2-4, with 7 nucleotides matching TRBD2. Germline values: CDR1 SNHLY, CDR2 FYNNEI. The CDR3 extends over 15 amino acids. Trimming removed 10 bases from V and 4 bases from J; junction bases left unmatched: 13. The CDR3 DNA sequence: TGTGCCACCTCCCGTCAAGGGAGGGGAAAAAACATTCAGTACTTC. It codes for CATSRQGRGKNIQYF.

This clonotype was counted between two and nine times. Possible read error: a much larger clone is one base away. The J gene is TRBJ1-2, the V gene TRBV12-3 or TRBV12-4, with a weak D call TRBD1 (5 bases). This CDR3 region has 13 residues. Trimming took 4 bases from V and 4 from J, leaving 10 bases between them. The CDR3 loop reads CASSSWGGYGYTF. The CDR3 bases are TGTGCCAGCAGTTCATGGGGCGGCTATGGCTACACCTTC.

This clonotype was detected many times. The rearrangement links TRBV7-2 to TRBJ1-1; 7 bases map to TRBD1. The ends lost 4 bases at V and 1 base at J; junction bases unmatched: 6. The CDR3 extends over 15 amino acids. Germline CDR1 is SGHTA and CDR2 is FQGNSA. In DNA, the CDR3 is TGTGCCAGCAGCTCTACAGGGGCGCGGAACACTGAAGCTTTCTTT. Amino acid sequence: CASSSTGARNTEAFF.

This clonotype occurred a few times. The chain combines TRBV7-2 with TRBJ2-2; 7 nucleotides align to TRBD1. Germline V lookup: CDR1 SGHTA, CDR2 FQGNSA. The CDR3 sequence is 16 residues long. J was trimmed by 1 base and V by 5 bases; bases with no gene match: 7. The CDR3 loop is CASSRHRQGNTGELFF. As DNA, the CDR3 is TGTGCCAGCAGCCGACATAGACAGGGGAACACCGGGGAGCTGTTTTTT.

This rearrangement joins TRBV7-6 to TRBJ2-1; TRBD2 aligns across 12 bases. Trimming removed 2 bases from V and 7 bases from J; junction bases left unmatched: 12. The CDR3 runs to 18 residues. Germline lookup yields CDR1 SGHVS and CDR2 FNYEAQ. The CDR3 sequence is CASSLPSGGGSSANEQFF. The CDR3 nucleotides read TGTGCCAGCAGCTTACCTAGCGGGGGGGGCTCCTCAGCGAATGAGCAGTTCTTC.

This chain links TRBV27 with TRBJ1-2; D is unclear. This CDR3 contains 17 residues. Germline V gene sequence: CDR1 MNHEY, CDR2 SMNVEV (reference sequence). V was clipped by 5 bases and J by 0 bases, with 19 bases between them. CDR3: CASSPILSLEANYGYTF. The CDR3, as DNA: TGTGCCAGCAGTCCGATCCTAAGCCTGGAAGCTAACTATGGCTACACCTTC.

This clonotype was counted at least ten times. The CDR3 DNA reads TGTGCCACCAGCAGAGAACCCACAGGACTCTTGGGCGGCTACACCTTC. The encoded protein is CATSREPTGLLGGYTF. The J gene is TRBJ1-2, the V gene TRBV15, with D tentatively TRBD1 (5 bases). The CDR3 runs to 16 residues. Trimming shortened V by 0 bases and J by 8 bases, and 19 bases separated the two germline ends. Per the germline V gene, CDR1 is LNHNV and CDR2 is YYDKDF (reference sequence).

The CDR3 loop is CSAPSGYDTQYF. The CDR3 nucleotides read TGCAGTGCTCCTAGCGGGTACGATACGCAGTATTTT. The V gene is TRBV20-1, the J gene TRBJ2-3; 8 bases are a match to TRBD2. The junction had 4 bases not matched to a gene; V was cut back by 5 bases and J by 6 bases. Germline values: CDR1 DFQATT, CDR2 SNEGSKA (reference sequence). The CDR3 has 12 residues.

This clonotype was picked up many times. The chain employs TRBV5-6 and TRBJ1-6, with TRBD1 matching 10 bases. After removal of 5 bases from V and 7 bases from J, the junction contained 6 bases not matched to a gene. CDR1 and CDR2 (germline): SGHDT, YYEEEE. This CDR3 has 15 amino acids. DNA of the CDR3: TGTGCCAGCAGTCCAGCGGGACAGGGGAATTCACCCCTCCACTTT. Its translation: CASSPAGQGNSPLHF.

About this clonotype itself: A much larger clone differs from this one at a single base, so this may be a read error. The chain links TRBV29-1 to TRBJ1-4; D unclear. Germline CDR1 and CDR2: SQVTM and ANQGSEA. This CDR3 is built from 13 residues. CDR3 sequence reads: CSVGVGMGEKRFF. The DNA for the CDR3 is TGCAGCGTTGGGGTGGGTATGGGAGAAAAACGGTTTTTT. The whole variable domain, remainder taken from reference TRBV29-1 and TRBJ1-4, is SAVISQKPSRDICQRGTSLTIQCQVDSQVTMMFWYRQQPGQSLTLIATANQGSEATYESGFVIDKFPISRPNLTFSTLTVSNMSPEDSSIYLCSVGVGMGEKRFFGSGTQLSVL.

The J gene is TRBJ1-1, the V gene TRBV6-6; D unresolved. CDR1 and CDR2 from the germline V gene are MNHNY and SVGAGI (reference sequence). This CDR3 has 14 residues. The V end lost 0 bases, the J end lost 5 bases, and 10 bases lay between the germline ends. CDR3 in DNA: TGTGCCAGCAGTTACTCGAGAGGAGGTACTGAAGCTTTCTTT. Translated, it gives CASSYSRGGTEAFF.

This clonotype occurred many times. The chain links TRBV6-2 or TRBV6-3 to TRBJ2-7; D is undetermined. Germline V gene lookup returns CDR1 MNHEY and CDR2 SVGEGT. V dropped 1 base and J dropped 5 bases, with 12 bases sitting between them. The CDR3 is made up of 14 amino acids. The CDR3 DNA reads TGTGCCAGCAGTTACTTCTCCTCCTACGACGAGCAGTACTTC. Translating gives CASSYFSSYDEQYF.

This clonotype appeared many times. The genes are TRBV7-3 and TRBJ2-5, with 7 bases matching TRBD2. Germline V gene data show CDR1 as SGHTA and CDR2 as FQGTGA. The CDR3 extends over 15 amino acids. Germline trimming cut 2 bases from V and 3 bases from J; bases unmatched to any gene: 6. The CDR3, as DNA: TGTGCCAGCAGCTTATTGGGGGGGATTGAAGAGACCCAGTACTTC. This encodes CASSLLGGIEETQYF.